Presented here are 18 T cell receptor beta chains from one specimen sequenced in a study of blood T cell repertoires in COVID-19. This table comes from immunoSEQ multiplex PCR, and its TCRdb copy is limited to in-frame clones, with some not included. The repertoire holds approximately 140,000 clones, with roughly nine tenths as singletons. The specimen sequenced was peripheral blood. The receptors were gathered from a woman aged 55-69 years with active or convalescent COVID-19.

This CDR3 is CASSRQILAGATDTQYF. CDR3 nucleotide sequence: TGTGCCAGCAGCCGACAAATCCTAGCGGGGGCCACAGATACGCAGTATTTT. The genes are TRBV6-2 or TRBV6-3 and TRBJ2-3; 10 bases agree with TRBD2. The trim removed 6 bases at V and 2 bases at J, leaving 11 bases unmatched. The CDR3 is made up of 17 amino acids. Germline V CDR1 and CDR2: MNHEY, SVGEGT.

V gene TRBV5-1 combines with J gene TRBJ2-1, with 10 positions matching TRBD1. V lost 4 bases, J lost 6 bases, and 7 bases stayed unmatched. Germline V lookup: CDR1 SGHRS, CDR2 YFSETQ. The CDR3 has 15 amino acids. The chain's CDR3 is CASSRTGTGVNEQFF. The CDR3 bases are TGCGCCAGCAGCCGGACGGGGACAGGGGTCAATGAGCAGTTCTTC. Drawing the rest from reference TRBV5-1 and TRBJ2-1, the complete variable domain is KAGVTQTPRYLIKTRGQQVTLSCSPISGHRSVSWYQQTPGQGLQFLFEYFSETQRNKGNFPGRFSGRQFSNSRSEMNVSTLELGDSALYLCASSRTGTGVNEQFFGPGTRLTVL.

The rearrangement uses TRBV7-2 and TRBJ1-2; D remains ambiguous. V shed 1 base and J shed 5 bases, with 8 bases lying between them. Germline V gives CDR1 SGHTA, CDR2 FQGNSA. This CDR3 has 13 residues. CDR3 in amino acids: CASSLESLYGYTF. The CDR3 nucleotides are TGTGCCAGCAGCTTAGAATCCCTTTATGGCTACACCTTC.

J is TRBJ2-3 and V is TRBV4-1, with 11 bases that match TRBD2. From germline, CDR1 is MGHRA and CDR2 YSYEKL. This CDR3 has 18 amino acids. The V and J ends lost 4 bases and 4 bases, in that order; junction bases with no gene match: 13. CDR3 residues: CASSLSGTSGAFPDTQYF. The CDR3 DNA is TGCGCCAGCAGCCTGTCCGGGACTAGCGGTGCCTTCCCAGATACGCAGTATTTT.

The genes are TRBV2 and TRBJ2-3, with 7 bases lining up with TRBD2. Germline trimming cut 6 bases from V and 4 bases from J; bases unmatched to any gene: 7. Germline CDR1 SNHLY, CDR2 FYNNEI. CDR3 length equals 14 residues. CDR3 coding DNA: TGTGCCAGCAGACGGACTAGTTTACCAGATACGCAGTATTTT. Translating it yields CASRRTSLPDTQYF. Variable domain in full (rest from reference TRBV2 and TRBJ2-3): EPEVTQTPSHQVTQMGQEVILRCVPISNHLYFYWYRQILGQKVEFLVSFYNNEISEKSEIFDDQFSVERPDGSNFTLKIRSTKLEDSAMYFCASRRTSLPDTQYFGPGTRLTVL.

The table lists this clone with a few counts. The chain joins TRBV7-9 to TRBJ1-5; TRBD1 aligns across 7 bases. Looked up from germline, CDR1 is SEHNR and CDR2 is FQNEAQ (reference sequence). With V trimmed by 6 bases and J by 8 bases, 7 bases remained unmatched. The CDR3 loop spans 13 amino acids. The CDR3 DNA sequence: TGTGCCAGCAGTTTTACAGGGGCGGAGCCCCAGCATTTT. Translation gives CASSFTGAEPQHF.

The rearrangement joins TRBV6-5 to TRBJ1-2; 9 nucleotides line up with TRBD1. The length of the CDR3 is 14 residues. The V segment lost 8 bases and the J segment 5 bases; nucleotides outside the gene matches: 9. Germline CDR1 and CDR2: MNHEY and SVGAGI. CDR3 sequence: CASDSDRGFYGYTF. The CDR3, as DNA: TGTGCCAGCGATTCGGACAGGGGATTTTATGGCTACACCTTC.

This chain uses TRBV30 with TRBJ1-5, with 7 bases that match TRBD1. The V and J ends lost 8 bases and 2 bases, in that order; junction bases with no gene match: 15. The germline CDR1 and CDR2 sequences are GTSNPN and SVGIG (reference sequence). There are 16 residues in the CDR3. CDR3: CAHFRRGRGGNQPQHF. The CDR3, as DNA: TGTGCCCATTTCAGGAGGGGGCGCGGGGGCAATCAGCCCCAGCATTTT.

This sequence joins TRBV6-5 and TRBJ2-3; D remains unclear. Deletions cut 7 bases from V and 4 bases from J, with 18 bases between. The CDR3 is 15 amino acids. The germline gives CDR1 MNHEY, CDR2 SVGAGI. The CDR3 spells CASTQSSLQADTQYF. The CDR3 DNA sequence: TGTGCCAGCACCCAATCCTCCCTCCAGGCAGATACGCAGTATTTT.

V usage is TRBV6-5 and J usage is TRBJ1-2, with 9 positions matching TRBD1. Germline-derived CDR1 and CDR2 are MNHEY and SVGAGI. The CDR3 is 14 residues long. V was pared by 6 bases and J by 3 bases, with 5 bases of the junction left unmatched. The CDR3, as DNA: TGTGCCAGCAGCAAGACAGGGGGTGACTATGGCTACACCTTC. Residues: CASSKTGGDYGYTF.

V usage is TRBV10-3 and J usage is TRBJ1-6, with D unresolved. In germline, CDR1 is ENHRY, CDR2 SYGVKD. The CDR3 is 13 amino acids. V shed 7 bases and J shed 13 bases, with 17 bases lying between them. CDR3 bases: TGTGCCATCAAGTCGGAGGCCGGAGAGCCCCTCCACTTT. Translation: CAIKSEAGEPLHF.

This clone appeared a single time. The rearrangement links TRBV18 to TRBJ2-3; 13 nucleotides line up with TRBD2. Germline V gives CDR1 KGHSH, CDR2 LQKENI. V dropped 4 bases and J dropped 4; count of bases not matched to a gene: 5. This CDR3 has 16 amino acids. Written as DNA, the CDR3 is TGTGCCAGCTCACTCGGGACTAGCGGGGTATCAGATACGCAGTATTTT. Translating it yields CASSLGTSGVSDTQYF.

The chain employs TRBV9 and TRBJ2-2; the match to TRBD2 covers 10 bases. This CDR3 spans 16 amino acids. Germline V lookup: CDR1 SGDLS, CDR2 YYNGEE. The V gene end was trimmed by 5 bases and the J gene end by 4 bases; junction bases not matched to a gene: 8. CDR3 loop: CASRSPGLATTGELFF. Written as DNA, the CDR3 is TGTGCCAGCAGATCACCGGGACTAGCGACCACCGGGGAGCTGTTTTTT.

V usage is TRBV5-4 and J usage is TRBJ1-2; TRBD1 matches at 7 bases. Trimming cost V 5 bases and J 7 bases; bases outside gene matches: 11. CDR1 and CDR2 from the germline V gene are SGHNT and YYREEE (reference sequence). The CDR3 length is 14 residues. CDR3 in DNA: TGTGCCAGCAGTTATGACACAGGGGTTCCTGGCTACACCTTC. This gives the protein CASSYDTGVPGYTF. Complete variable domain (other parts from reference TRBV5-4 and TRBJ1-2): ETGVTQSPTHLIKTRGQQVTLRCSSQSGHNTVSWYQQALGQGPQFIFQYYREEENGRGNFPPRFSGLQFPNYSSELNVNALELDDSALYLCASSYDTGVPGYTFGSGTRLTVV.

The gene calls are TRBV13 and TRBJ1-1, with TRBD1 matching over 9 bases. The germline CDR1 and CDR2 sequences are PRHDT and FYEKMQ (reference sequence). Unmatched junction bases numbered 6, after V lost 2 bases and J lost 5 bases. The CDR3 is made up of 15 amino acids. In DNA, the CDR3 is TGTGCCAGCAGCTTAAGTAACAGGGGGCGTACTGAAGCTTTCTTT. Its translation is CASSLSNRGRTEAFF.

This sequence joins TRBV19 and TRBJ1-1, with TRBD1 matching 7 bases. Germline CDR1 reads LNHDA; CDR2 reads SQIVND (reference sequence). The trim removed 4 bases at V and 3 bases at J, leaving 8 bases unmatched. This CDR3 has 15 amino acids. CDR3 amino acids: CASSRTGVGYTEAFF. In DNA, the CDR3 is TGTGCCAGTAGTAGAACAGGGGTAGGGTACACTGAAGCTTTCTTT.

The chain joins TRBV5-1 to TRBJ2-6; weak D call: TRBD1 (6 bases). This CDR3 region has 17 residues. Trimming pared 1 base from V and 2 bases from J, leaving 13 bases between. Germline CDR1 SGHRS, CDR2 YFSETQ. The CDR3 nucleotides read TGCGCCAGCAGCTTGTTAGGCAGGGGCACTGGGGCCAACGTCCTGACTTTC. Translation: CASSLLGRGTGANVLTF.

This sequence joins TRBV27 and TRBJ2-4; 7 nucleotides match TRBD2. The V segment lost 5 bases and the J segment 0 bases; nucleotides outside the gene matches: 16. Germline V gene data show CDR1 as MNHEY and CDR2 as SMNVEV (reference sequence). This CDR3 is built from 19 residues. For the CDR3, the DNA is TGTGCCAGCAGTCCTATAGGGCCGACTCGCGGGGGAGCCAAAAACATTCAGTACTTC. It codes for CASSPIGPTRGGAKNIQYF.